This TCR beta chain derives from a study of T-cell reconstitution after alpha-beta-depleted transplantation in children. This clonotype has ten or more counts. The CDR3 has 13 amino acids. V was cut by 3 bases and J by 8 bases, with 11 bases left in between. Germline loops: CDR1 MDHEN, CDR2 SYDVKM. Library preparation (for TCRbeta) was performed with unique molecular identifiers. TCRdb fed the PCR reads into MiXCR, producing one record per CDR3 protein. The table lists about 150,000 distinct CDR3 sequences, 7.5% to 9% of them singletons. This chain joins TRBV28 and TRBJ2-1; D not resolved. The sequenced sample was PBMCs, mostly from graft donor cells, obtained 180 days after TCRalphabeta/CD19-depleted stem cell transplant. The TCR sequence derives from a female patient aged 2-10 years who had a stem cell transplant for congenital amegakaryocytic thrombocytopenia, so the T cells may come from the graft donor. The CDR3 DNA reads TGTGCCAGCAGTTTTGATGGGCTCGATGAGCAGTTCTTC. This translates into CASSFDGLDEQFF.